This entry lists 18 T cell receptor beta chains sequenced from one sample in a study of blood T cell repertoires in COVID-19. This table comes from immunoSEQ multiplex PCR, and its TCRdb copy is limited to in-frame clones, with some not included. The sample includes over 200,000 clones, about 87% of them seen just once. The sequencing input was PBMCs or T cells enriched from blood (not recorded which). These receptor sequences come from a young man who had recovered from COVID-19.

This clone was observed a single time. The rearrangement joins TRBV2 to TRBJ1-2; TRBD1 aligns across 7 bases. J was trimmed by 8 bases and V by 6 bases; bases with no gene match: 9. This CDR3 region has 13 residues. The V gene's germline CDR1 is SNHLY and CDR2 FYNNEI. CDR3: CASRDREVSGYTF. In nucleotides, the CDR3 is TGTGCCAGCAGAGACAGGGAGGTTAGCGGCTACACCTTC.

The V gene is TRBV19, the J gene TRBJ1-5, with 9 bases lining up with TRBD1. The V segment lost 1 base and the J segment 7 bases; nucleotides outside the gene matches: 2. Germline CDR1 reads LNHDA; CDR2 reads SQIVND (reference sequence). The CDR3 totals 14 residues. CDR3 sequence: CASSIGTGEQPQHF. The CDR3 DNA is TGTGCCAGTAGTATAGGGACAGGGGAACAGCCCCAGCATTTT.

This clone was observed once. The V and J genes are TRBV5-1 and TRBJ1-6; D perhaps matches TRBD1 (6 bases). Germline assignment: CDR1 SGHRS and CDR2 YFSETQ. With 0 bases removed from V and 7 bases from J, the gap between germline ends came to 11 bases. The CDR3 is made up of 15 amino acids. The CDR3 DNA reads as TGCGCCAGCAGCTTGGGGGCAGGGGAAAATTCACCCCTCCACTTT. Its translation is CASSLGAGENSPLHF.

The table lists this clone with a few counts. The V and J genes are TRBV4-1 and TRBJ1-3; D ambiguous. Germline V gene lookup returns CDR1 MGHRA and CDR2 YSYEKL. The V gene lost 4 bases and the J gene lost 3 bases, with 16 bases spanning the gap. The CDR3 covers 16 residues. This CDR3 reads CASSPPATISGNTIYF. CDR3 DNA sequence: TGCGCCAGCAGCCCCCCCGCCACTATCAGTGGAAACACCATATATTTT.

The chain combines TRBV13 with TRBJ2-7, with a weak D call TRBD1 (6 bases). V was pared by 3 bases and J by 0 bases, with 9 bases between. The CDR3 contains 14 residues. The germline CDR1 and CDR2 sequences are PRHDT and FYEKMQ (reference sequence). The CDR3 sequence: CASSFRDTSYEQYF. In DNA form, the CDR3 reads TGTGCCAGCAGCTTTCGGGACACCTCCTACGAGCAGTACTTC.

The chain couples TRBV19 to TRBJ1-1; maybe TRBD1 (6 bases). This CDR3 is 15 amino acids long. With 9 bases removed from V and 8 bases from J, the gap between germline ends came to 25 bases. Germline V gene lookup returns CDR1 LNHDA and CDR2 SQIVND (reference sequence). The CDR3, as DNA: TGTGCCAGCAAAAAGGGCTCCGGTCGACAGGACGAAGCTTTCTTT. Its protein product is CASKKGSGRQDEAFF.

V is TRBV3-1 (or the pseudogene TRBV3-2) and J is TRBJ2-7; 8 nucleotides line up with TRBD2. With V trimmed by 7 bases and J by 6 bases, 11 bases remained unmatched. The CDR3 totals 14 residues. The V gene's germline CDR1 is LGHDT and CDR2 YNNKEL (reference sequence). This CDR3 reads CASTPRGGAVEQYF. CDR3 sequence (DNA): TGTGCCAGCACCCCCCGGGGGGGGGCGGTCGAGCAGTACTTC.

Only one count was recorded for this clone. This chain links TRBV5-5 with TRBJ2-1; D is possibly TRBD2 (7 bases). V lost 5 bases and J lost 0, with 18 bases in between. Per germline, CDR1 SGHKS and CDR2 YYEKEE (reference sequence). The CDR3 spans 17 residues. In DNA form, the CDR3 reads TGTGCCAGCAGTTCACCGGGGGGCCGGTCCTCCTACAATGAGCAGTTCTTC. Translation gives CASSSPGGRSSYNEQFF.

This clone has a single count. The chain is built from TRBV5-5 and TRBJ2-2, with D maybe TRBD1 (6 bases). Trimming removed 2 bases from V and 6 bases from J, with 14 bases in between. The CDR3 is 15 residues long. Germline values: CDR1 SGHKS, CDR2 YYEKEE (reference sequence). CDR3 loop: CASSLGQRVSGELFF. The CDR3 DNA follows: TGTGCCAGCAGCTTAGGACAGAGGGTCTCCGGGGAGCTGTTTTTT. Full variable domain (missing parts from reference TRBV5-5 and TRBJ2-2): DAGVTQSPTHLIKTRGQQVTLRCSPISGHKSVSWYQQVLGQGPQFIFQYYEKEERGRGNFPDRFSARQFPNYSSELNVNALLLGDSALYLCASSLGQRVSGELFFGEGSRLTVL.

This clone showed up just a few times. The CDR3 loop reads CASSVQGSNSPLHF. In DNA form, the CDR3 reads TGCGCCAGCAGTGTGCAGGGGAGCAATTCACCCCTCCACTTT. This chain connects TRBV5-1 to TRBJ1-6; D perhaps matches TRBD1 (6 bases). V lost 5 bases to trimming and J lost 7 bases, with 13 bases between them. The CDR3 is 14 residues long. Germline V gives CDR1 SGHRS, CDR2 YFSETQ.

The V call is TRBV10-1, the J call TRBJ1-4; 8 bases agree with TRBD1. This CDR3 spans 14 amino acids. Germline CDR1 reads WNHNN; CDR2 reads SYGVQD (reference sequence). The V gene end was trimmed by 2 bases and the J gene end by 8 bases; junction bases not matched to a gene: 4. As DNA, the CDR3 is TGCGCCAGCAGTGAGAGACAGGGGCAGGAAAAACTGTTTTTT. Translation gives CASSERQGQEKLFF.

This clone was observed a few times. The chain is built from TRBV4-1 and TRBJ1-5; the D is unclear. CDR3 length: 15 amino acids. The V gene's germline CDR1 is MGHRA and CDR2 YSYEKL. Trimming took 0 bases from V and 4 from J, leaving 10 bases between them. CDR3 in DNA: TGCGCCAGCAGCCAAGATTCGGTTAATAATCAGCCCCAGCATTTT. Its protein product is CASSQDSVNNQPQHF.

The chain carries TRBV11-2 and TRBJ2-1; D is perhaps TRBD2 (6 bases). V was shortened by 6 bases and J by 0 bases, with 15 bases between the two germline ends. The CDR3 runs to 16 residues. CDR1 is SGHAT, CDR2 FQNNGV, per germline. CDR3 bases: TGTGCCAGCAGTCTAACCGGGACTTCCTCCTACAATGAGCAGTTCTTC. This sequence encodes CASSLTGTSSYNEQFF.

The V gene is TRBV21-1, the J gene TRBJ2-1; the tabulated D call, TRBD2, remains unverified against the DNA. TRBV21-1 is flagged as a pseudogene. This CDR3 contains 18 residues. The CDR3 region has the DNA TGTGCCAGCAGCAAATCATCCCACCGGGGAAAGCTAAGGTATGAGCAGTTCTTC. Translation: CASSKSSHRGKLRYEQFF.

The V call is TRBV7-9, the J call TRBJ2-5, with TRBD2 as a possible D gene (7 bases). Germline CDR1 SEHNR, CDR2 FQNEAQ (reference sequence). The V and J ends lost 5 bases and 5 bases respectively, with 18 bases between them. The CDR3 is 15 residues long. CDR3 sequence reads: CASSAGAGSGETQYF. Written as DNA, the CDR3 is TGTGCCAGCAGCGCGGGGGCTGGCTCTGGGGAGACCCAGTACTTC.

The chain recombines TRBV5-4 with TRBJ1-1, with D unresolved. Trimming cost V 4 bases and J 3 bases, with 7 bases left between them. This CDR3 comprises 12 residues. Germline CDR1 reads SGHNT; CDR2 reads YYREEE (reference sequence). Written as DNA, the CDR3 is TGTGCCAGCAGCGGCCGGGACACTGAAGCTTTCTTT. This translates into CASSGRDTEAFF.

The V gene is TRBV6-2 or TRBV6-3, the J gene TRBJ2-7; 12 bases match TRBD2. CDR1 is MNHEY and CDR2 is SVGEGT in the germline V gene. J was trimmed by 3 bases and V by 2 bases; bases with no gene match: 8. CDR3 length: 17 amino acids. CDR3 protein: CASSYPRTSGTNYEQYF. The CDR3 coding sequence is TGTGCCAGCAGTTACCCCCGGACTAGCGGGACCAACTACGAGCAGTACTTC.

The chain has TRBV4-3 and TRBJ1-2; possibly TRBD1 for D (5 bases). The CDR3 consists of 16 residues. The germline V gene has CDR1 LGHNA and CDR2 YSLEER. The germline V and J ends were trimmed by 0 bases and 8 bases, with 19 bases remaining between them. CDR3 amino acids: CASSQDLNGRVSGYTF. In nucleotides, the CDR3 is TGCGCCAGCAGCCAAGACCTGAACGGCAGGGTGTCCGGCTACACCTTC.